This TCR beta chain came from a study of blood T cell repertoires in COVID-19. Study background: Some COVID-19 samples were acute and others convalescent; all came from the United States, Italy and Spain. PBMCs, B-cell-depleted T cells, or T cells were the source of the cDNA or gDNA that made up the material.

Ages ranged from about 18 to 100 years, with residence in some 25 US areas. Recovered Cohort 3 donors showed two negative PCRs, clearance, or symptom resolution. Here immunoSEQ multiplex PCR was the method, and the copy in TCRdb shows in-frame clones only, minus some. The data show 150,000 to 200,000 clones, with approximately 80% seen just once and 9.5% to 11% held by the top ten. The germline V gene has CDR1 SGHRS and CDR2 YFSETQ. V shed 4 bases, J shed 5 bases, and the junction held 9 bases outside the gene matches. The CDR3 spans 15 residues. This rearrangement joins TRBV5-1 to TRBJ2-7, with 10 bases fitting TRBD1. The sequencing sample was made of PBMCs or T cells enriched from blood (not recorded which). This TCR came from a man between 45 and 60 years old who had recovered from COVID-19. CDR3 residues: CASSPAGQGYNEQYF. The CDR3 nucleotides are TGCGCCAGCAGCCCAGCGGGACAGGGGTATAACGAGCAGTACTTC.